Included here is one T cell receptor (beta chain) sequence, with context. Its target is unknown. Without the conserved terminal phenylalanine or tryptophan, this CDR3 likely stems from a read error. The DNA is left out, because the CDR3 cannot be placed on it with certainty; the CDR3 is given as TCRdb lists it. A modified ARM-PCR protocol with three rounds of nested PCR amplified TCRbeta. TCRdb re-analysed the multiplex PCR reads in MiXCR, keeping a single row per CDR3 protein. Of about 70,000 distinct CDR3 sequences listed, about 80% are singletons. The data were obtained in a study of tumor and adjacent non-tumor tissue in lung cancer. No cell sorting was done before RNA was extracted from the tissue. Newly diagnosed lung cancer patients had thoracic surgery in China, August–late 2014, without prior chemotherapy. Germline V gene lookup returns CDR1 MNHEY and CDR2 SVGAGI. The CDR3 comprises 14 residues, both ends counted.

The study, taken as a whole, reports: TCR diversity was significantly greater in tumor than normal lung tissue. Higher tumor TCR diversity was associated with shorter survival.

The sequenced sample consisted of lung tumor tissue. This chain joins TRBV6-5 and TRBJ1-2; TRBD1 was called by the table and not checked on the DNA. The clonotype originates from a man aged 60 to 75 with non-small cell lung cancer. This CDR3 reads CASSTRVTNYGYIL.